The 9 T cell receptor beta chains given below trace back to one sample, sequenced in a study of blood T cell repertoires in COVID-19. Measured with immunoSEQ multiplex PCR; TCRdb has only the in-frame clones, and not every one. The table shows fewer than 250,000 clones, with roughly nine tenths occurring only once. Sequencing used peripheral blood. Receptor source: a woman in her 70s with acute or convalescent COVID-19.

This chain links TRBV3-1 (or the pseudogene TRBV3-2) with TRBJ1-6; maybe TRBD1 (5 bases). The germline V gene has CDR1 LGHDT and CDR2 YNNKEL (reference sequence). Trimming shortened V by 1 base and J by 10 bases, and 17 bases separated the two germline ends. The CDR3 has 16 residues. The CDR3 region is CASSQGGAGFSSPLHF. The CDR3 DNA reads TGTGCCAGCAGCCAAGGTGGCGCAGGGTTTTCGTCACCCCTCCACTTT.

The chain employs TRBV7-2 and TRBJ2-7, with 11 bases matching TRBD1. With 6 bases clipped from V and 8 bases from J, the junction kept 15 bases outside the gene matches. Germline assignment: CDR1 SGHTA and CDR2 FQGNSA. The CDR3 runs 16 residues. This CDR3 is CASRRPGQGVANKQYF. CDR3 DNA sequence: TGTGCCAGCAGGCGACCGGGACAGGGGGTAGCCAACAAGCAGTACTTC.

This clone occurred once. The germline gene is not matched at one end of the junction; a read error may be the cause. The genes are TRBV18 and TRBJ2-7, with unresolved D. CDR1 is KGHSH and CDR2 is LQKENI in the germline V gene. The CDR3 sequence is 13 residues long. Here the CDR3 DNA reads TGTGCCAGCTCACCACGGGCAGACCTTCCGGCTCACTTC. Its protein product is CASSPRADLPAHF.

V gene TRBV23-1 combines with J gene TRBJ2-3, with a tentative D call TRBD2 (6 bases). TRBV23-1 qualifies as an ORF whose function is uncertain. The CDR3 has 14 residues. V was clipped by 3 bases and J by 2 bases, with 9 bases between them. CDR3 bases: TGCGCCAGCAGTCACCCGCGGGACACAGATACGCAGTATTTT. This codes for CASSHPRDTDTQYF.

The chain recombines TRBV11-3 with TRBJ2-2; no firm D call. V gave up 6 bases and J gave up 4 bases, with 9 bases separating them. The CDR3 contains 13 residues. Germline assignment: CDR1 SGHNT and CDR2 YENEEA. In DNA, the CDR3 is TGTGCCAGCAGTCGGGTGTCCACCGGGGAGCTGTTTTTT. This codes for CASSRVSTGELFF.

The chain carries TRBV5-1 and TRBJ2-5, with D unclear. V was trimmed by 7 bases and J by 1 base, leaving 14 bases between them. CDR1 is SGHRS and CDR2 is YFSETQ in the germline V gene. This CDR3 comprises 14 residues. The CDR3 DNA is TGCGCCAGCTCCTTTGGGCAGTTCCAAGAGACCCAGTACTTC. Translating it yields CASSFGQFQETQYF.

This chain connects TRBV28 to TRBJ1-5; 8 nucleotides align to TRBD1. The CDR3 loop spans 14 amino acids. CDR1 is MDHEN and CDR2 is SYDVKM in the germline V gene. Trimming at V came to 6 bases and at J to 2 bases, leaving 3 bases not matched to a gene. This CDR3 reads CASRSDRGNQPQHF. CDR3 DNA sequence: TGTGCCAGCAGATCGGACAGGGGCAATCAGCCCCAGCATTTT.

This clone turned up a few times. One end of the junction is discordant with germline, which a read error may explain. The chain has TRBV12-5 and TRBJ2-1; 11 bases fit TRBD1. Germline V CDR1 and CDR2: LGHNT, FRNRAP. This CDR3 region has 11 residues. DNA of the CDR3: TGTGCTAGTGGCCCGGACAGGGGGCGAGTCTTC. Translated: CASGPDRGRVF.

This sequence joins TRBV6-6 and TRBJ1-2, with TRBD1 matching 10 bases. Germline trimming cut 5 bases from V and 3 bases from J; bases unmatched to any gene: 6. There are 15 residues in the CDR3. Germline V gives CDR1 MNHNY, CDR2 SVGAGI (reference sequence). CDR3 nucleotide sequence: TGTGCCAGCAGTCGACAGGGGGCTGCCGACTATGGCTACACCTTC. This codes for CASSRQGAADYGYTF.